This T cell receptor (beta chain) comes out of a study of T-cell reconstitution after alpha-beta-depleted transplantation in children. A TCRbeta library incorporating unique molecular identifiers was prepared. A single record per CDR3 protein comes from TCRdb applying MiXCR to the PCR reads. The sample records about 230,000 distinct CDR3 sequences, more than 7.5% being singletons. This clonotype showed up many times. The CDR3 sequence is 13 residues long. Trimming removed 0 bases at V and 1 base at J, with 3 bases between. Germline CDR1 reads MNHEY; CDR2 reads SVGAGI. The material sequenced was PBMCs from the stem cell graft donor, taken from the stem cell graft. The V and J genes are TRBV6-5 and TRBJ1-2; D call uncertain. The sequence was collected from a human donor who donated a stem cell graft to a child with SCID. The CDR3 DNA follows: TGTGCCAGCAGTTACTCGGGTAACTATGGCTACACCTTC. Encoded protein: CASSYSGNYGYTF.